These T cell receptor beta chains were read from a single sample in a study of shared clonotypes between healthy human individuals. The table came from immunoSEQ multiplex PCR; TCRdb's copy has only in-frame clones and leaves some out. This sample yields roughly 2,300,000 clones, of which about nine tenths are seen a single time; approximately 0.39% belongs to the top ten. The sequenced material came from naive CD4+ T cells from PBMCs. The receptors were sampled from a man between 18 and 29 years old in good health. Some clones in this sample may be carry-over from other donors' samples. Each CDR3 is given with its conserved first and last residue.

>18|TRBV5-1|TRBJ2-3
CASSLEWAAQYSTDTQYF
>16|TRBV9|TRBJ1-3
CASSVQTGSPGNTIYF
>14|TRBV29-1|TRBJ2-3
CSVAAQISTDTQYF
>16|TRBV2|TRBJ2-7
CASKLLSSLPHSEQYF
>12|TRBV27|TRBJ2-7
CASSSPDYEQYF
>14|TRBV7-9|TRBJ1-1
CASSPQGMNTEAFF
>15|TRBV6-1|TRBJ1-5
CASSEMWAVGQPQHF
>16|TRBV5-1|TRBJ2-5
CASSLGAGLGPETQYF
>17|TRBV15|TRBJ2-1
CATSREASGVIYNEQFF
>15|TRBV2|TRBJ2-3
CASTGTSGRTDTQYF
>14|TRBV19|TRBJ1-5
CASSVTGGQGAQHF
>12|TRBV7-9|TRBJ2-1
CASSLMPREQFF
>14|TRBV6-5|TRBJ1-1
CASRLDGVNTEAFF
>16|TRBV7-9|TRBJ2-3
CASSLWGQGASDTQYF
>15|TRBV4-1|TRBJ1-1
CASSRGDREVTEAFF
>15|TRBV28|TRBJ1-5
CASRERQGQGQPQHF
>14|TRBV7-3|TRBJ2-3
CASSPGRHTDTQYF
>13|TRBV6-1|TRBJ2-2
CASSDDITGELFF
>15|TRBV7-3|TRBJ2-3
CASSVAGAGTDTQYF
>14|TRBV7-2|TRBJ2-7
CASSLVGQGNEQYF
>16|TRBV27|TRBJ1-2
CASSSLTGRPNYGYTF
>14|TRBV5-1|TRBJ1-1
CASSFQGMNTEAFF
>14|TRBV7-8|TRBJ2-3
CASSLDRGRDTQYF
>14|TRBV25-1|TRBJ1-1
CASSQAGARTEAFF
>15|TRBV27|TRBJ2-7
CASSLVTLPSYEQYF
>16|TRBV7-2|TRBJ2-1
CASRAGRLSSYNEQFF
>13|TRBV5-1|TRBJ1-1
CASSKDRYTGAFF
>12|TRBV15|TRBJ1-2
CATSLDRVGYTF
>14|TRBV7-9|TRBJ2-7
CASSLLLARDEQYF
>12|TRBV27|TRBJ1-5
CASSPFNQPQHF
>19|TRBV7-8|TRBJ2-3
CASSPRRVVGPSSTDTQYF
>13|TRBV7-3|TRBJ2-7
CASSLFDGYEQYF
>14|TRBV11-2|TRBJ2-3
CASSLGPTSDTQYF
>12|TRBV30|TRBJ2-1
CAWTEGYNEQFF
>13|TRBV7-9|TRBJ2-5
CASRTSGKETQYF
>15|TRBV6-6|TRBJ2-7
CASSQLTGSSYEQYF
>11|TRBV5-1|TRBJ2-3
CASSWADTQYF
>13|TRBV5-1|TRBJ2-5
CASSIQGGETQYF
>15|TRBV7-6|TRBJ2-1
CASSMPGLAVNEQFF
>11|TRBV20-1|TRBJ2-7
CSAMGLYEQYF
>13|TRBV29-1|TRBJ2-5
CSVDSPNRETQYF
>14|TRBV9|TRBJ2-1
CASSVATGRDEQFF
>14|TRBV5-1|TRBJ1-2
CASSFTDPQRGYTF
>17|TRBV29-1|TRBJ2-1
CSVPEGLVRDSYNEQFF
>13|TRBV5-1|TRBJ1-1
CASKLGGRTEAFF
>13|TRBV10-1|TRBJ1-3
CASRYSSGNTIYF
>15|TRBV6-6|TRBJ2-7
CASSGALRLAAEQYF
>14|TRBV10-1|TRBJ2-7
CASSESKQTYEQYF
>13|TRBV25-1|TRBJ2-7
CASSDKISYEQYF
>16|TRBV5-6|TRBJ1-4
CASSSPGQGSGEKLFF
>14|TRBV7-9|TRBJ2-2
CASSLPRGAGELFF
>15|TRBV7-9|TRBJ2-7
CASSSGTRSPYEQYF
>19|TRBV7-7|TRBJ2-3
CASSFVTPSGLDHTDTQYF
>16|TRBV11-1|TRBJ2-7
CASSSVSGSWSYEQYF
>14|TRBV4-2|TRBJ1-4
CASSPGQGPEKLFF
>15|TRBV5-1|TRBJ2-5
CASSLLLAGQETQYF
>16|TRBV28|TRBJ2-7
CASSSTPGQDLWEQYF
>15|TRBV5-4|TRBJ2-5
CASSPGLGGLETQYF
>14|TRBV5-1|TRBJ1-5
CASSSQGGGQPQHF
>15|TRBV5-1|TRBJ2-7
CASSLAGSSSYEQYF